These T cell receptor beta chains were read from a single sample in a study of T-cell reconstitution after alpha-beta-depleted transplantation in children. MiXCR, run by TCRdb on the PCR reads, gives a single entry per CDR3 protein. Found here are some 290,000 distinct CDR3 sequences, approximately 23% of them singletons; the top ten hold around 9.9%. The source was PBMCs, mostly from graft donor cells, collected 180 days after TCRalphabeta/CD19-depleted stem cell transplant. The receptors originated from a male patient between 5 and 17 years old who had a stem cell transplant for acute lymphoblastic leukemia, so the T cells may come from the graft donor. Both conserved end residues are trimmed from each CDR3. The size of a clone is reported for some rows only, either as once, few or many, or as a class for expanded clones.

size,V,J,CDR3
-,TRBV27,TRBJ1-5,ASSSRGGVVYSNQPQH
-,TRBV10-3,TRBJ2-5,AISEDQETQY
-,TRBV20-1,TRBJ2-1,SASRRSSYNEQF
-,TRBV6-1,TRBJ1-4,ASSEVGREKLF
-,TRBV29-1,TRBJ2-1,SVEPGTSHEQF
-,TRBV7-3,TRBJ2-5,ASSLYPGGETQY
-,TRBV4-1,TRBJ2-2,ASSQGRLALNTGELF
-,TRBV7-9,TRBJ1-1,ASSLPGQDTEAF
few,TRBV21-1,TRBJ2-1,ASSKEELAEENNEQF
-,TRBV12-3/TRBV12-4,TRBJ2-5,ASREANQETQY
few,TRBV3-1,TRBJ2-7,ASSPLLATSYEQY
many,TRBV20-1,TRBJ1-5,SALQGRVGSNQPQH
-,TRBV18,TRBJ2-7,ASSPRTGGYEQY
-,TRBV20-1,TRBJ1-6,SASHLRQGTRGTLH
many,TRBV7-2,TRBJ2-4,ASSLGLRKGLALGTKNIQY
-,TRBV3-1,TRBJ2-3,ASSHVGTDTQY
-,TRBV6-5,TRBJ2-3,ASRRRLAGRTDTQY
-,TRBV18,TRBJ2-1,ASSLHRTSGRNEQF
-,TRBV11-2,TRBJ2-3,ASSLVVGRPTDTQY
-,TRBV20-1,TRBJ1-2,SAREPQLFYGYT
-,TRBV27,TRBJ2-5,ASSPDPLEETQY
once,TRBV4-1,TRBJ2-7,ASSHLLAGLGEQY
once,TRBV2,TRBJ1-3,ASSGAIPGNTIY
-,TRBV18,TRBJ2-1,ASSPPKRGAYNEQF
many,TRBV7-2,TRBJ2-7,ASSLAGTSGSYEQY
few,TRBV27,TRBJ2-3,ASSSNFRVTDTQY
-,TRBV21-1,TRBJ1-1,ASSKEPGQSNTEAF
-,TRBV18,TRBJ1-1,ASSPRQPNAEAF
few,TRBV28,TRBJ1-2,ASSFSGGKVYYGYT
-,TRBV24-1,TRBJ2-1,ATSGLAGVNEQF
-,TRBV4-1,TRBJ2-1,ASSQGPQGKIYNEQF
few,TRBV9,TRBJ2-1,ASSTRTSGDRQF
few,TRBV27,TRBJ2-1,ASSFGPSHEQF
few,TRBV7-8,TRBJ1-2,ASSLEATNYGYT
few,TRBV10-2,TRBJ2-1,ASSKFSGRSYNEQF
-,TRBV4-1,TRBJ2-1,ASSQPSGPRGNEQF
few,TRBV12-3/TRBV12-4,TRBJ2-1,ASSSDGYNEQF
few,TRBV6-2/TRBV6-3,TRBJ2-7,ASSLWAGFLYEQY
-,TRBV6-2/TRBV6-3,TRBJ2-7,ATHRLAGYGEQY
few,TRBV7-9,TRBJ2-3,ASIPSGLYADTQY